This T cell receptor beta chain appears in the sequencing data of a study of T cell responses to AZD1222 COVID-19 vaccine. Assay: immunoSEQ multiplex PCR; the TCRdb copy retains only in-frame clones and omits some. There are some 150,000 clones in the sample; 90% to 95% occur only once, and 1.5% lies in the top ten. V lost 2 bases to trimming and J lost 10 bases, with 11 bases between them. This CDR3 contains 12 residues. From germline, CDR1 is SEHNR and CDR2 FQNEAQ (reference sequence). With regard to this clone: Its antigen is as yet unknown.

Study conclusions and caveats: Spike-specific TCR repertoires showed rising breadth and depth after two AZD1222 doses. Clonal diversity may have been underestimated in mostly white British donors. Recipients of AZD1222 seropositive at baseline numbered only 5 to 7. Per reports, nearly half of all spike-specific TCRs target regions that are unmutated in variants.

The origin of this receptor is an adult who received the AZD1222 COVID-19 vaccine. The sample here was peripheral blood, taken 28 days after the second AZD1222 dose. The chain combines TRBV7-9 with TRBJ1-1; D gene unclear. The CDR3 here is CASSLMDGGAFF. CDR3 in DNA: TGTGCCAGCAGCTTAATGGACGGCGGAGCTTTCTTT.